Sequencing of this T cell receptor beta chain was carried out in a study of blood T cell repertoires in COVID-19. Whole-study context: There were acute and convalescent COVID-19 samples, and they came from the United States, Italy and Spain. PBMCs, B-cell-depleted T cells, or T cells provided the cDNA or gDNA that made up the material.

Authors' processing steps: Reference gene primers were amplified, and this amplification served to estimate nucleated cell counts. Measured with immunoSEQ multiplex PCR; TCRdb has only the in-frame clones, and not every one. D and trimming were read from the DNA, whereas the V and J calls and clone size are those reported in that table. Seen here are tens of thousands of clones, more than 75% observed once, and the top ten hold around a quarter. This CDR3 region has 16 residues. The V end was cut by 1 base, the J end by 4 bases, with 14 bases between. Germline-derived CDR1 and CDR2 are SGHRS and YFSETQ.

This sequence was found in a human donor in a cohort sampled during active COVID-19. The V call is TRBV5-1, the J call TRBJ2-2; a possible D gene is TRBD1 (6 bases). The specimen sequenced was peripheral blood. CDR3 sequence: CASSLPRGGGTGELFF. CDR3 bases: TGCGCCAGCAGCTTGCCCAGGGGTGGGGGCACCGGGGAGCTGTTTTTT. Drawing the rest from reference TRBV5-1 and TRBJ2-2, the complete variable domain is KAGVTQTPRYLIKTRGQQVTLSCSPISGHRSVSWYQQTPGQGLQFLFEYFSETQRNKGNFPGRFSGRQFSNSRSEMNVSTLELGDSALYLCASSLPRGGGTGELFFGEGSRLTVL.